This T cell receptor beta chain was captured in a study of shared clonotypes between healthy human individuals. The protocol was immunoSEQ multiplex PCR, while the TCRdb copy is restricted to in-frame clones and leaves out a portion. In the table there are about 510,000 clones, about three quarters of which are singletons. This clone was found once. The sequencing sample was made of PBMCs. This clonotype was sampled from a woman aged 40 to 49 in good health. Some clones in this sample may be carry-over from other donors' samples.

CDR3 protein: CSGLTLSYEQYF. CDR3 bases: TGCAGCGGACTTACACTTAGTTACGAGCAGTACTTC. V usage is TRBV29-1 and J usage is TRBJ2-5; D is unclear. Judging by the DNA end, TRBJ2-7 fits better; the J call may be wrong. CDR1 is SQVTM and CDR2 is ANQGSEA in the germline V gene. This CDR3 spans 12 amino acids.